This entry lists 30 T cell receptor beta chains sequenced from one sample in a study of cytomegalovirus exposure and HLA in healthy donors. 60 Vbeta and 13 Jbeta primers were used in PCR. Libraries were prepared by immunoSEQ multiplex PCR; TCRdb keeps only in-frame clonotypes and omits some of them. The repertoire holds roughly 120,000 clones, with approximately 58% as singletons. The sequenced sample was PBMCs. The receptors were gathered from a woman younger than 45 in good health and CMV-seronegative.

The chain employs TRBV5-1 and TRBJ2-1; the D gene is possibly TRBD2 (7 bases). This CDR3 contains 16 residues. Between the trimmed V and J ends, which lost 0 bases and 6 bases, there was a span of 16 bases. Germline V gene lookup returns CDR1 SGHRS and CDR2 YFSETQ. CDR3 sequence reads: CASSLGEGGFSNEQFF. The CDR3 nucleotides are TGCGCCAGCAGCTTGGGCGAGGGGGGGTTCTCCAATGAGCAGTTCTTC.

Here the CDR3 reads CASSPSLGGANNEQFF. Written as DNA, the CDR3 is TGTGCCAGCAGCCCATCCTTAGGGGGGGCGAACAATGAGCAGTTCTTC. This chain uses TRBV7-9 with TRBJ2-1; D perhaps matches TRBD2 (7 bases). In germline, CDR1 is SEHNR, CDR2 FQNEAQ (reference sequence). The CDR3 runs to 16 residues. Trimming left V 5 bases short and J 5 bases short, with 19 bases between.

This CDR3 is CASSGGQPYEQYF. The CDR3 DNA reads as TGTGCCAGCAGCGGGGGACAGCCCTACGAGCAGTACTTC. This sequence joins TRBV9 and TRBJ2-7, with 7 positions matching TRBD1. Trimming cost V 3 bases and J 2 bases; bases outside gene matches: 2. The CDR3 extends over 13 amino acids. The germline V gene has CDR1 SGDLS and CDR2 YYNGEE.

The J gene is TRBJ1-1, the V gene TRBV7-3; 7 bases fit TRBD1. With 6 bases clipped from V and 0 bases from J, the junction kept 4 bases outside the gene matches. CDR1 is SGHTA and CDR2 is FQGTGA in the germline V gene. The CDR3 runs to 14 residues. This CDR3 reads CASRETGLNTEAFF. The CDR3 DNA reads TGTGCCAGCAGAGAGACAGGGTTGAACACTGAAGCTTTCTTT.

The chain employs TRBV4-1 and TRBJ2-5; D may be TRBD2 (6 bases). This CDR3 is 15 amino acids long. With 7 bases removed from V and 4 bases from J, the gap between germline ends came to 19 bases. The germline gives CDR1 MGHRA, CDR2 YSYEKL. DNA for the CDR3: TGCGCCAGCACCCCAACCGGGAGAAGAGGAGAGACCCAGTACTTC. It specifies CASTPTGRRGETQYF.

This clone was detected only a few times. The chain links TRBV7-9 to TRBJ2-2; 7 positions agree with TRBD2. The CDR3 has 17 amino acids. The V and J ends lost 1 base and 1 base, in that order; junction bases with no gene match: 6. From germline, CDR1 is SEHNR and CDR2 FQNEAQ (reference sequence). The CDR3, as DNA: TGTGCCAGCAGCTTAGGTGGGAGGGGACGGAACACCGGGGAGCTGTTTTTT. Encoded protein: CASSLGGRGRNTGELFF.

The chain has TRBV7-9 and TRBJ1-3; no clear D. V was trimmed by 5 bases and J by 1 base, leaving 6 bases between them. CDR3 length equals 13 residues. Germline CDR1 reads SEHNR; CDR2 reads FQNEAQ (reference sequence). CDR3 in amino acids: CASSRQSGNTIYF. Written as DNA, the CDR3 is TGTGCCAGCAGCCGTCAGTCTGGAAACACCATATATTTT.

CDR3 in amino acids: CASSPGLAGNQYF. CDR3 sequence (DNA): TGTGCCAGCAGCCCCGGACTAGCGGGAAACCAGTACTTC. The chain employs TRBV7-9 and TRBJ2-5; TRBD2 aligns across 12 bases. Germline V gene sequence: CDR1 SEHNR, CDR2 FQNEAQ (reference sequence). This CDR3 has 13 amino acids. V dropped 5 bases and J dropped 10; count of bases not matched to a gene: 5.

This chain connects TRBV15 to TRBJ1-6; 9 bases align to TRBD1. Germline-derived CDR1 and CDR2 are LNHNV and YYDKDF (reference sequence). The V and J ends lost 5 bases and 9 bases, in that order; junction bases with no gene match: 11. The CDR3 sequence is 16 residues long. As DNA, the CDR3 is TGTGCCACCAGCGTCTCAACCGGGACAGGGTTTTCACCCCTCCACTTT. Its translation: CATSVSTGTGFSPLHF.

This clone came up once. This chain connects TRBV19 to TRBJ2-1; 7 bases agree with TRBD2. Trimming took 5 bases from V and 4 from J; bases not matched to a gene: 2. The CDR3 consists of 13 residues. CDR1 and CDR2 from the germline V gene are LNHDA and SQIVND (reference sequence). The chain's CDR3 is CASSRDYYNEQFF. The CDR3 region has the DNA TGTGCCAGTAGTCGGGACTATTACAATGAGCAGTTCTTC.

This clone was found a few times. The chain has TRBV28 and TRBJ2-1; tentative D call: TRBD2 (5 bases). This CDR3 has 14 amino acids. V lost 6 bases and J 0 bases, leaving 9 bases between the germline ends. The germline V gene encodes CDR1 MDHEN and CDR2 SYDVKM. As DNA, the CDR3 is TGTGCCAGCAGCCAACTAGGCTCCTACAATGAGCAGTTCTTC. It encodes CASSQLGSYNEQFF.

This chain links TRBV18 with TRBJ2-1; possible D gene TRBD1, 6 bases. The CDR3 runs 15 residues. From germline, CDR1 is KGHSH and CDR2 LQKENI. V shed 2 bases and J shed 7 bases, with 15 bases lying between them. The CDR3, as DNA: TGTGCCAGCTCACCAATCGCAGGGGAGAGGAATGAGCAGTTCTTC. It is translated as CASSPIAGERNEQFF.

CDR3 protein: CASSLRSLGGTGELFF. CDR3 coding DNA: TGTGCCAGCAGCTTACGATCTTTAGGGGGCACCGGGGAGCTGTTTTTT. The rearrangement links TRBV5-5 to TRBJ2-2; D might be TRBD1 (6 bases). V lost 2 bases and J 4 bases, leaving 15 bases between the germline ends. Per germline, CDR1 SGHKS and CDR2 YYEKEE (reference sequence). This CDR3 spans 16 amino acids.

The chain has TRBV5-1 and TRBJ1-4; possibly TRBD1 for D (6 bases). Trimming took off 4 bases at V and 7 bases at J, with 17 bases between the two ends. The CDR3 consists of 15 residues. Germline CDR1 is SGHRS and CDR2 is YFSETQ. CDR3 coding DNA: TGCGCCAGCAGCGTGAGCACAGGGTTTAGTGAAAAACTGTTTTTT. Translated: CASSVSTGFSEKLFF.

The chain joins TRBV10-3 to TRBJ2-5, with D possibly matching TRBD1 (5 bases). The CDR3 has 13 amino acids. Germline V lookup: CDR1 ENHRY, CDR2 SYGVKD. Between the trimmed V and J ends, which lost 2 bases and 5 bases, there was a span of 9 bases. The CDR3 region is CAISEPGWETQYF. CDR3 DNA: TGTGCCATCAGTGAGCCAGGGTGGGAGACCCAGTACTTC.

This clone was counted a few times. The chain has TRBV28 and TRBJ2-3; D unresolved. V was clipped by 4 bases and J by 0 bases, with 14 bases between them. The CDR3 extends over 16 amino acids. Germline values: CDR1 MDHEN, CDR2 SYDVKM. The CDR3 reads CASSSFWSTSTDTQYF. CDR3 nucleotide sequence: TGTGCCAGCAGTTCTTTTTGGTCCACTAGCACAGATACGCAGTATTTT.

This sequence joins TRBV13 and TRBJ2-1; 9 bases match TRBD2. Germline V gives CDR1 PRHDT, CDR2 FYEKMQ (reference sequence). The CDR3 is 16 amino acids. V lost 3 bases, J lost 4 bases, and 7 bases stayed unmatched. The CDR3 loop is CASSLSRLAEYNEQFF. CDR3 nucleotides: TGTGCCAGCAGCTTGAGTCGACTAGCGGAATACAATGAGCAGTTCTTC.

The chain links TRBV4-3 to TRBJ2-7; D is unclear. Trimming left V 1 base short and J 3 bases short, with 16 bases between. CDR3 length: 16 amino acids. Per germline, CDR1 LGHNA and CDR2 YSLEER. CDR3 nucleotides: TGCGCCAGCAGCCAAGTAACGGTGGGCCCGAGCTACGAGCAGTACTTC. Amino acids: CASSQVTVGPSYEQYF.

This sequence joins TRBV4-1 and TRBJ2-7; a weak D match, TRBD1 (6 bases). The V end lost 4 bases, the J end lost 0 bases, and 19 bases lay between the germline ends. The germline V gene has CDR1 MGHRA and CDR2 YSYEKL. The CDR3 length is 17 residues. This CDR3 reads CASSLREFRGSSYEQYF. The DNA of the CDR3 is TGCGCCAGCAGCCTCCGAGAATTCAGGGGATCCTCCTACGAGCAGTACTTC.

This clone has a handful of counts. This chain links TRBV2 with TRBJ1-4; the D gene is possibly TRBD1 (5 bases). Germline V gene data show CDR1 as SNHLY and CDR2 as FYNNEI. Trimming took 4 bases from V and 5 from J, leaving 14 bases between them. The CDR3 length is 15 residues. The CDR3 here is CASSAPHGANEKLFF. The CDR3 DNA reads as TGTGCCAGCAGTGCTCCCCATGGGGCGAATGAAAAACTGTTTTTT.

The rearrangement joins TRBV27 to TRBJ2-1; 8 positions match TRBD1. In germline, CDR1 is MNHEY, CDR2 SMNVEV (reference sequence). Unmatched junction bases numbered 4, after V lost 2 bases and J lost 1 base. There are 16 residues in the CDR3. CDR3 nucleotides: TGTGCCAGCAGTTTAGGTGGACAGGGATCCTACAATGAGCAGTTCTTC. It encodes CASSLGGQGSYNEQFF.

The rearrangement joins TRBV20-1 to TRBJ2-7; D gene uncertain. Germline V gene data show CDR1 as DFQATT and CDR2 as SNEGSKA (reference sequence). V was cut by 7 bases and J by 3 bases, with 10 bases left in between. CDR3 length equals 11 residues. CDR3 sequence reads: CSVLSSYEQYF. The CDR3 DNA follows: TGCAGTGTCTTGTCCAGCTACGAGCAGTACTTC.

In this sample, this clone turned up a few times. This rearrangement joins TRBV5-1 to TRBJ2-3, with TRBD2 matching over 13 bases. The CDR3 covers 16 residues. The V and J ends lost 4 bases and 8 bases, in that order; junction bases with no gene match: 10. From germline, CDR1 is SGHRS and CDR2 YFSETQ. The CDR3 loop reads CASSPGTSGTFGTQYF. In nucleotides, the CDR3 is TGCGCCAGCAGCCCCGGGACTAGCGGGACGTTCGGTACGCAGTATTTT.

V and J are TRBV19 and TRBJ1-1, with 9 bases aligning to TRBD1. Germline V lookup: CDR1 LNHDA, CDR2 SQIVND (reference sequence). The trim removed 5 bases at V and 10 bases at J, leaving 8 bases unmatched. The CDR3 runs 13 residues. CDR3 sequence: CASSPRQGVSAFF. The DNA of the CDR3 is TGTGCCAGTAGTCCAAGACAGGGGGTGTCAGCTTTCTTT.

The genes are TRBV28 and TRBJ2-1; TRBD1 aligns across 9 bases. Germline V gene sequence: CDR1 MDHEN, CDR2 SYDVKM. V shed 6 bases and J 3 bases; nucleotides not matched to a gene: 9. There are 16 residues in the CDR3. This CDR3 is CASRPPGQGVYNEQFF. DNA for the CDR3: TGTGCCAGCAGACCTCCGGGACAGGGAGTCTACAATGAGCAGTTCTTC.

The chain is built from TRBV6-1 and TRBJ1-1; 8 bases fit TRBD1. Germline V lookup: CDR1 MNHNS, CDR2 SASEGT. Trimming removed 6 bases from V and 1 base from J; junction bases left unmatched: 1. The CDR3 length is 13 residues. CDR3 protein: CASRGQANTEAFF. Written as DNA, the CDR3 is TGTGCCAGCAGGGGACAGGCGAACACTGAAGCTTTCTTT.

This clone turned up a few times. The V and J genes are TRBV2 and TRBJ2-3; D is possibly TRBD1 or TRBD2 (5 bases each). This CDR3 spans 13 amino acids. Germline V gene lookup returns CDR1 SNHLY and CDR2 FYNNEI. V was shortened by 7 bases and J by 4 bases, with 12 bases between the two germline ends. The CDR3 loop is CASIEGRADTQYF. CDR3 coding DNA: TGTGCCAGCATTGAGGGCAGGGCAGATACGCAGTATTTT. Together with reference TRBV2 and TRBJ2-3, the CDR3 gives the full variable domain: EPEVTQTPSHQVTQMGQEVILRCVPISNHLYFYWYRQILGQKVEFLVSFYNNEISEKSEIFDDQFSVERPDGSNFTLKIRSTKLEDSAMYFCASIEGRADTQYFGPGTRLTVL.

This rearrangement joins TRBV7-9 to TRBJ2-5, with TRBD1 identical over 10 bases. This CDR3 has 15 residues. V dropped 1 base and J dropped 3; count of bases not matched to a gene: 2. Germline lookup yields CDR1 SEHNR and CDR2 FQNEAQ (reference sequence). CDR3 nucleotides: TGTGCCAGCAGCTTAGGACAGGGGGCAGAAGAGACCCAGTACTTC. Encoded protein: CASSLGQGAEETQYF.

The rearrangement links TRBV7-9 to TRBJ2-1; 10 bases are a match to TRBD2. Looked up from germline, CDR1 is SEHNR and CDR2 is FQNEAQ (reference sequence). The ends lost 4 bases at V and 5 bases at J; junction bases unmatched: 11. The length of the CDR3 is 17 residues. The CDR3 DNA reads as TGTGCCAGCAGCTCCCCCCCCGGGACTAGCGCTAACAATGAGCAGTTCTTC. This gives the protein CASSSPPGTSANNEQFF. The variable domain in full, completed from reference TRBV7-9 and TRBJ2-1, reads DTGVSQNPRHKITKRGQNVTFRCDPISEHNRLYWYRQTLGQGPEFLTYFQNEAQLEKSRLLSDRFSAERPKGSFSTLEIQRTEQGDSAMYLCASSSPPGTSANNEQFFGPGTRLTVL.

The chain employs TRBV27 and TRBJ2-7; tentatively, D is TRBD2 (6 bases). V was clipped by 5 bases and J by 0 bases, with 8 bases between them. The CDR3 sequence is 13 residues long. CDR1 is MNHEY and CDR2 is SMNVEV in the germline V gene (reference sequence). The CDR3 DNA reads TGTGCCAGCAGTCCGGGACTCTCCTACGAGCAGTACTTC. This translates into CASSPGLSYEQYF.